A selection of T cell receptor beta chains follows, all from one sample in a study of T cells in Graves' hyperthyroidism and ophthalmopathy. A single record per CDR3 protein comes from TCRdb applying MiXCR to the multiplex PCR reads. The table lists fewer than 750,000 distinct CDR3 sequences, approximately 15% of them singletons. Sequenced: blood. All receptors derive from a woman aged 40 to 50 with Graves' ophthalmopathy. CDR3s include the opening cysteine and the closing phenylalanine or tryptophan. D genes are given only for firm matches. Only part of the rows carry a size: once, few, many, or a class if the clone is expanded.

TRBJ2-2 | TRBD1 | few | TRBV18 | CASSSRTGDDTGELFF | TGTGCCAGCTCATCCAGGACAGGGGACGACACCGGGGAGCTGTTTTTT
TRBJ2-5 | TRBD1 | few | TRBV11-1 | CASSQVASGQRIGQETQYF | TGTGCCAGCAGCCAAGTGGCCTCGGGACAGAGAATCGGCCAAGAGACCCAGTACTTC
TRBJ2-7 | - | many | TRBV27 | CASTLGGEQYF | TGTGCCAGCACCCTGGGGGGAGAGCAGTACTTC
TRBJ1-1 | - | few | TRBV6-1 | CASSEAGHYTEAFF | TGTGCCAGCAGTGAGGCAGGACACTACACTGAAGCTTTCTTT
TRBJ2-7 | TRBD1 | many | TRBV11-2 | CASSPGQGPAYEQYF | TGTGCCAGCAGCCCCGGACAGGGTCCCGCCTACGAGCAGTACTTC
TRBJ1-2 | - | many | TRBV6-1 | CASSEPYLPSFGYTF | TGTGCCAGCAGTGAACCCTACCTCCCCTCGTTTGGCTACACCTTC
TRBJ2-7 | TRBD1 | many | TRBV6-1 | CASTPGQASRDEQYF | TGTGCCAGCACTCCCGGACAGGCCTCTCGGGACGAGCAGTACTTC
TRBJ2-2 | - | many | TRBV7-8 | CASIAVRGLPGELFF | TGTGCCAGCATAGCAGTAAGGGGTCTCCCCGGGGAGCTGTTTTTT
TRBJ1-1 | TRBD1 | - | TRBV7-8 | CASSRGTGGNTEAFF | TGTGCCAGCAGCCGGGGGACAGGGGGGAACACTGAAGCTTTCTTT
TRBJ2-1 | - | many | TRBV6-1 | CASSTGVRYEQFF | TGTGCCAGCTCAACGGGAGTCAGGTATGAGCAGTTCTTC
TRBJ1-5 | TRBD1 | many | TRBV7-8 | CASSFDRVNFRGNQPQHF | TGTGCCAGCAGTTTCGACAGGGTCAACTTCAGGGGCAATCAGCCCCAGCATTTT
TRBJ2-3 | - | many | TRBV12-3/TRBV12-4 | CASSLASYTQYF | TGTGCCAGCAGTTTAGCCTCCTATACGCAGTATTTT
TRBJ1-1 | - | many | TRBV15 | CATSRNQNTEAFF | TGTGCCACCAGCAGGAACCAGAACACTGAAGCTTTCTTT
TRBJ2-7 | - | many | TRBV12-3/TRBV12-4 | CASSSGPGATEQYF | TGTGCCAGCAGTTCCGGGCCTGGGGCGACTGAGCAGTACTTC
TRBJ2-2 | TRBD2 | few | TRBV28 | CASLGRVTGELFF | TGTGCCAGCCTCGGGAGGGTAACCGGGGAGCTGTTTTTT
TRBJ2-3 | TRBD1 | few | TRBV6-2/TRBV6-3 | CASSQQGATDTQYF | TGTGCCAGCAGTCAGCAGGGGGCCACAGATACGCAGTATTTT
TRBJ2-2 | TRBD1 | few | TRBV6-2/TRBV6-3 | CASSFQQGFELFF | TGTGCCAGCAGTTTCCAACAGGGGTTTGAGCTGTTTTTT
TRBJ2-4 | - | many | TRBV20-1 | CSARGTGGIQYF | TGCAGTGCTAGAGGAACAGGAGGTATTCAGTACTTC
TRBJ2-2 | - | many | TRBV15 | CATKLIGGAPGELFF | TGTGCCACTAAGCTGATCGGCGGGGCCCCCGGGGAGCTGTTTTTT
TRBJ1-2 | - | many | TRBV6-2/TRBV6-3 | CASWSWNPNYGYTF | TGTGCCAGCTGGTCATGGAATCCCAACTATGGCTACACCTTC
TRBJ2-7 | TRBD1 | many | TRBV3-1 | CASSQGPQGGSEQYF | TGTGCCAGCAGCCAAGGGCCACAGGGGGGTAGCGAGCAGTACTTC
TRBJ1-5 | - | many | TRBV7-6 | CASSPDSYHDQPQHF | TGTGCCAGCAGCCCAGACAGTTACCATGATCAGCCCCAGCATTTT
TRBJ2-1 | TRBD2 | - | TRBV6-1 | CASGVLAGGWHEQFF | TGTGCCAGCGGGGTACTAGCGGGAGGGTGGCATGAGCAGTTCTTC
TRBJ1-2 | - | many | TRBV12-3/TRBV12-4 | CASSSGTANYGYTF | TGTGCCAGCAGTTCCGGGACGGCGAATTATGGCTACACCTTC
TRBJ2-7 | - | - | TRBV6-1 | CASSPTASSYEQYF | TGTGCCAGCAGTCCAACGGCCAGCTCCTACGAGCAGTACTTC
TRBJ2-5 | TRBD1 | many | TRBV12-3/TRBV12-4 | CASSSSPGQEETQYF | TGTGCCAGCAGTTCCAGCCCGGGACAGGAAGAGACCCAGTACTTC
TRBJ2-5 | - | few | TRBV24-1 | CVTSDRGETQYF | TGTGTCACCAGTGACCGGGGAGAGACCCAGTACTTC
TRBJ1-2 | TRBD1 | many | TRBV29-1 | CSGSGGDGDGYTF | TGCAGCGGATCAGGGGGCGATGGGGATGGCTACACCTTC
TRBJ2-4 | TRBD1 | - | TRBV28 | CAARDSQNIQYF | TGTGCCGCACGGGACAGCCAAAACATTCAGTACTTC
TRBJ2-5 | TRBD2 | many | TRBV7-2 | CASSPRAGGPETQYF | TGTGCCAGCAGCCCCCGAGCGGGAGGGCCAGAGACCCAGTACTTC
TRBJ1-5 | TRBD1 | - | TRBV2 | CASSLDREGQPQHF | TGTGCCAGCAGTTTAGACAGGGAGGGTCAGCCCCAGCATTTT
TRBJ1-3 | - | - | TRBV25-1 | CASSVSSPSGNTIYF | TGTGCCAGCAGTGTGTCTAGCCCCTCTGGAAACACCATATATTTT
TRBJ2-4 | TRBD1 | many | TRBV7-9 | CASSQWTGSDIQYF | TGTGCCAGCAGCCAATGGACAGGGTCGGACATTCAGTACTTC
TRBJ2-5 | - | - | TRBV6-2/TRBV6-3 | CASSYLLAGGKETQYF | TGTGCCAGCAGTTACCTCCTGGCGGGTGGAAAAGAGACCCAGTACTTC
TRBJ1-2 | - | few | TRBV6-1 | CASSENQGRGYGYTF | TGTGCCAGCAGTGAGAATCAGGGTCGGGGCTATGGCTACACCTTC
TRBJ2-2 | - | many | TRBV6-2/TRBV6-3 | CASSVLGRLNTGELFF | TGTGCCAGCAGTGTCCTGGGACGTTTGAACACCGGGGAGCTGTTTTTT
TRBJ2-7 | TRBD2 | many | TRBV29-1 | CSVRTSGAYEQYF | TGCAGCGTTCGGACTAGTGGGGCCTACGAGCAGTACTTC
TRBJ2-7 | - | many | TRBV19 | CASSSSGEQYF | TGTGCCAGTAGTAGTTCTGGCGAGCAGTACTTC
TRBJ1-5 | TRBD1 | many | TRBV6-9 | CARTGGASNQPQHF | TGTGCCAGGACAGGGGGCGCGAGCAATCAGCCCCAGCATTTT